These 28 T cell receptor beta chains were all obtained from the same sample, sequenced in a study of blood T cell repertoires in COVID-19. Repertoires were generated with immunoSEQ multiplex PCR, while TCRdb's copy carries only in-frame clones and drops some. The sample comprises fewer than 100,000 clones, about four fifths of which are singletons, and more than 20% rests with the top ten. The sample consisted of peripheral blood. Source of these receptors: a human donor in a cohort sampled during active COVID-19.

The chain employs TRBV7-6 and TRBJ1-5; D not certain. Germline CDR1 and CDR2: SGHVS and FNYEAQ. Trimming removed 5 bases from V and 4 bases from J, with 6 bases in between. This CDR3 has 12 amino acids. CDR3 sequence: CASSPINQPQHF. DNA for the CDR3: TGTGCCAGCAGCCCTATTAATCAGCCCCAGCATTTT.

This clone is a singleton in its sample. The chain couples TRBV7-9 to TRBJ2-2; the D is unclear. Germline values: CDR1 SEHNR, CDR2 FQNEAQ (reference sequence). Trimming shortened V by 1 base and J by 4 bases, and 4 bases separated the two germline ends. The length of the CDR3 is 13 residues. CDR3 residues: CASSLEATGELFF. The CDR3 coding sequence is TGTGCCAGCAGCTTAGAAGCCACCGGGGAGCTGTTTTTT. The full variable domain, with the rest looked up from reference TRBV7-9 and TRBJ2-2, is DTGVSQNPRHKITKRGQNVTFRCDPISEHNRLYWYRQTLGQGPEFLTYFQNEAQLEKSRLLSDRFSAERPKGSFSTLEIQRTEQGDSAMYLCASSLEATGELFFGEGSRLTVL.

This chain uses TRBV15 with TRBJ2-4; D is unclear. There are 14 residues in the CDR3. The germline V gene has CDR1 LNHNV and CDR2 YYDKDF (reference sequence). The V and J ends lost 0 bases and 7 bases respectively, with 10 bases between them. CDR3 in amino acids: CATSRDGTVNIQYF. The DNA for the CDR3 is TGTGCCACCAGCAGAGATGGAACAGTCAACATTCAGTACTTC. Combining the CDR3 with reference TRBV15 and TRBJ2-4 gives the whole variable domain DAMVIQNPRYQVTQFGKPVTLSCSQTLNHNVMYWYQQKSSQAPKLLFHYYDKDFNNEADTPDNFQSRRPNTSFCFLDIRSPGLGDTAMYLCATSRDGTVNIQYFGAGTRLSVL.

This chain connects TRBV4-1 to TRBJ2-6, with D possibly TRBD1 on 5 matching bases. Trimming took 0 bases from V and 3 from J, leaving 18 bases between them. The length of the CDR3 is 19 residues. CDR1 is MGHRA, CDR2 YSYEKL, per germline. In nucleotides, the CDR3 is TGCGCCAGCAGCCAAGATTTGCCGCAGGGTCTGGTTGGGGCCAACGTCCTGACTTTC. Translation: CASSQDLPQGLVGANVLTF.

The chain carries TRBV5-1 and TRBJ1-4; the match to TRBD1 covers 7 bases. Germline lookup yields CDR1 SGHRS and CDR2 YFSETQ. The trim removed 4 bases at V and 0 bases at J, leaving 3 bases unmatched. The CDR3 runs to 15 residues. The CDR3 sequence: CASSLGTATNEKLFF. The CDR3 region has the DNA TGCGCCAGCAGCCTGGGGACAGCAACTAATGAAAAACTGTTTTTT.

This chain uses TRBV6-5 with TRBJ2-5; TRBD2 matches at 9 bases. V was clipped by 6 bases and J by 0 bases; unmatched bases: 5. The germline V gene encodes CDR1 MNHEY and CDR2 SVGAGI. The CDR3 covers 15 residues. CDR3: CASRMTSGDQETQYF. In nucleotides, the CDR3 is TGTGCCAGCAGGATGACTAGCGGAGACCAAGAGACCCAGTACTTC.

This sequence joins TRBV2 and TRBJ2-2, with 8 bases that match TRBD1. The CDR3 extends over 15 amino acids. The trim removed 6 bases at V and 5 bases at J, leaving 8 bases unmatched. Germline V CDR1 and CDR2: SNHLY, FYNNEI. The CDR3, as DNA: TGTGCCAGCAGCCTTACGACAGGGGATACCGGGGAGCTGTTTTTT. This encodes CASSLTTGDTGELFF.

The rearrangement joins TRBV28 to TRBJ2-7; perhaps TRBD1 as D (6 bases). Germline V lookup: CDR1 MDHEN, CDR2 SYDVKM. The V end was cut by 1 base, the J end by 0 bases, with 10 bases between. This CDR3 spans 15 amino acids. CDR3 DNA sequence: TGTGCCAGCAGTTTATCGGCAGGGGACTCCTACGAGCAGTACTTC. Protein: CASSLSAGDSYEQYF.

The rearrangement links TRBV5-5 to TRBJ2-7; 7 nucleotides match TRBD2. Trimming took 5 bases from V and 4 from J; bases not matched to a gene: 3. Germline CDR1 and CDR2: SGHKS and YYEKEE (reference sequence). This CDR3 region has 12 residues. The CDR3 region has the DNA TGTGCCAGCAGTCCCGGGGGGTACGAGCAGTACTTC. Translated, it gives CASSPGGYEQYF.

The CDR3 sequence is CASTGLSNTGELFF. The CDR3, as DNA: TGTGCCAGCACAGGACTGTCGAACACCGGGGAGCTGTTTTTT. The chain has TRBV2 and TRBJ2-2, with D possibly matching TRBD2 (5 bases). Trimming stripped 7 bases from V and 0 bases from J, with 9 bases between. CDR1 SNHLY and CDR2 FYNNEI come from the germline V gene. The CDR3 has 14 amino acids.

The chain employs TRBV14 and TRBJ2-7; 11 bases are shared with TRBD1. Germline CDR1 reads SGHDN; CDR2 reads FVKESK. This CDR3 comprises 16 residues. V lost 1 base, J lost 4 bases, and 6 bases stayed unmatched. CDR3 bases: TGTGCCAGCAGCCAAGTCGCTGGGACAGGGGGTTACGAGCAGTACTTC. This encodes CASSQVAGTGGYEQYF. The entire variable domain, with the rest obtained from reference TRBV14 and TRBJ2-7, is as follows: EAGVTQFPSHSVIEKGQTVTLRCDPISGHDNLYWYRRVMGKEIKFLLHFVKESKQDESGMPNNRFLAERTGGTYSTLKVQPAELEDSGVYFCASSQVAGTGGYEQYFGPGTRLTVT.

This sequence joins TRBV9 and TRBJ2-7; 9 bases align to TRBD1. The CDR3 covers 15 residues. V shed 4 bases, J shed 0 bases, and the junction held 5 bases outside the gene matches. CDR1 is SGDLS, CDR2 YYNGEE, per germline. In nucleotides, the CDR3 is TGTGCCAGCAGCAGAGGGACAGGGATCTCCTACGAGCAGTACTTC. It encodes CASSRGTGISYEQYF.

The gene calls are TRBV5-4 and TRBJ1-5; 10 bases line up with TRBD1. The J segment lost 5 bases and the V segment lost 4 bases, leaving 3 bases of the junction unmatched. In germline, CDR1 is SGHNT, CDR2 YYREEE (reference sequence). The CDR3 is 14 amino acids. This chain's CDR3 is CASSAGTGDQPQHF. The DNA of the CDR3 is TGTGCCAGCAGCGCGGGGACAGGGGATCAGCCCCAGCATTTT. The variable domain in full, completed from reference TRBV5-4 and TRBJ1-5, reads ETGVTQSPTHLIKTRGQQVTLRCSSQSGHNTVSWYQQALGQGPQFIFQYYREEENGRGNFPPRFSGLQFPNYSSELNVNALELDDSALYLCASSAGTGDQPQHFGDGTRLSIL.

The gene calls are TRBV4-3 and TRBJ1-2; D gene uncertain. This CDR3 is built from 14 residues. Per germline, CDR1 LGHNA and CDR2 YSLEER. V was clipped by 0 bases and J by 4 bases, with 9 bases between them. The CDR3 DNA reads TGCGCCAGCAGCCAAGATTACGGCGGCTATGGCTACACCTTC. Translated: CASSQDYGGYGYTF.

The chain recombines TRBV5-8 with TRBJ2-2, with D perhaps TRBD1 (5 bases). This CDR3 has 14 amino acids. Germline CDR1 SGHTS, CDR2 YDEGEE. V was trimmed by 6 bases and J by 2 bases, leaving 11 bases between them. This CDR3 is CASTKGINTGELFF. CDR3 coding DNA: TGTGCCAGCACGAAGGGGATCAACACCGGGGAGCTGTTTTTT.

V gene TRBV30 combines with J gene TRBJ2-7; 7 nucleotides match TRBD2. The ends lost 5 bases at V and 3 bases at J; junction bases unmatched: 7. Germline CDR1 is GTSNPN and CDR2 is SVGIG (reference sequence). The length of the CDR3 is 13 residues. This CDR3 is CAWGRGLNYEQYF. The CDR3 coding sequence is TGTGCCTGGGGGCGGGGACTAAACTACGAGCAGTACTTC.

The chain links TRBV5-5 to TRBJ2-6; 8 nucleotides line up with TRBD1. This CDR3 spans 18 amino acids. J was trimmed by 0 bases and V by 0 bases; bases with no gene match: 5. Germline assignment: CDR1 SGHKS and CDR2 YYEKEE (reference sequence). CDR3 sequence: CASSLAWTGNSGANVLTF. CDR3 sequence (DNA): TGTGCCAGCAGCTTGGCTTGGACAGGGAACTCTGGGGCCAACGTCCTGACTTTC.

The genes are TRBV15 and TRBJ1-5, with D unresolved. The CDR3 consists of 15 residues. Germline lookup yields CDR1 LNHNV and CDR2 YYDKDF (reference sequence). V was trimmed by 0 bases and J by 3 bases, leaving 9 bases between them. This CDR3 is CATSRDGRTNQPQHF. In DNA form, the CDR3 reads TGTGCCACCAGCAGAGATGGCAGAACCAATCAGCCCCAGCATTTT.

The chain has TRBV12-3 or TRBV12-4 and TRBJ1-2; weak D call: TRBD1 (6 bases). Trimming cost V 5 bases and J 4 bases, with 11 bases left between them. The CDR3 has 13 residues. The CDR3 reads CASSTLGAYGYTF. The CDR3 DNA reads TGTGCCAGCAGTACCTTGGGGGCCTATGGCTACACCTTC.

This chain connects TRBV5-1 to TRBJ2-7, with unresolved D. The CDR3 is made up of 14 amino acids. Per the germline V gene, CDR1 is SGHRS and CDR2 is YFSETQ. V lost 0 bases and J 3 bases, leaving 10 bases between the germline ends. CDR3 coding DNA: TGCGCCAGCAGCTTGGCCCCTCACAGCTACGAGCAGTACTTC. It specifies CASSLAPHSYEQYF.

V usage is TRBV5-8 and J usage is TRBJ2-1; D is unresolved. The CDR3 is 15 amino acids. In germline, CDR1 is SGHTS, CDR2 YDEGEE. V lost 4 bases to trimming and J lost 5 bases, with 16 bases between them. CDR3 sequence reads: CASSKNGEEHNEQFF. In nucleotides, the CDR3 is TGTGCCAGCAGCAAGAACGGAGAAGAACACAATGAGCAGTTCTTC.

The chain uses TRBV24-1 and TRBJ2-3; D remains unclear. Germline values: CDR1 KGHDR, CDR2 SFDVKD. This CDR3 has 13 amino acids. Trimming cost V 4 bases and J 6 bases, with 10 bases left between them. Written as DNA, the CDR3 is TGTGCCACCAGTGACCCAGGTGCGGATACGCAGTATTTT. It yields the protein CATSDPGADTQYF.

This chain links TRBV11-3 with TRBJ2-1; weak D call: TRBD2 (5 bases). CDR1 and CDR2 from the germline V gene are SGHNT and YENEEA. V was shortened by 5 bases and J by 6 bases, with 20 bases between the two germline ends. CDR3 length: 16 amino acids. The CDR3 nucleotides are TGTGCCAGCAGCCAAGTGAGCGGTACCCACCTCAATGAGCAGTTCTTC. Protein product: CASSQVSGTHLNEQFF.

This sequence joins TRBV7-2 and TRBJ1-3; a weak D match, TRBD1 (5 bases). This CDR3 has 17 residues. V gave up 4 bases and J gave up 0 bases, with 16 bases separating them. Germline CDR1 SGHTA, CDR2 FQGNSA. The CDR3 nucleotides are TGTGCCAGCAGCTCCCAAGTCGGACATAGCTCTGGAAACACCATATATTTT. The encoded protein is CASSSQVGHSSGNTIYF. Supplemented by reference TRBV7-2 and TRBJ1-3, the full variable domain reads GAGVSQSPSNKVTEKGKDVELRCDPISGHTALYWYRQSLGQGLEFLIYFQGNSAPDKSGLPSDRFSAERTGGSVSTLTIQRTQQEDSAVYLCASSSQVGHSSGNTIYFGEGSWLTVV.

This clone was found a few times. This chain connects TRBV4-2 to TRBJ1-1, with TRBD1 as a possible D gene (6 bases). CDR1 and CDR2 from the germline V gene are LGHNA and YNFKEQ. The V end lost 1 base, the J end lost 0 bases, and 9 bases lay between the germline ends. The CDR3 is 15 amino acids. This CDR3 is CASSQGGPMNTEAFF. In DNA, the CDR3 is TGTGCCAGCAGCCAAGGGGGGCCCATGAACACTGAAGCTTTCTTT.

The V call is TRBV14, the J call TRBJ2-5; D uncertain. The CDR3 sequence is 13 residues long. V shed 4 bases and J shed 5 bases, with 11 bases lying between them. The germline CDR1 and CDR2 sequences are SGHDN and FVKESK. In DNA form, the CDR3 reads TGTGCCAGCAGCCCTCGGGTTTTGGAGACCCAGTACTTC. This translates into CASSPRVLETQYF.

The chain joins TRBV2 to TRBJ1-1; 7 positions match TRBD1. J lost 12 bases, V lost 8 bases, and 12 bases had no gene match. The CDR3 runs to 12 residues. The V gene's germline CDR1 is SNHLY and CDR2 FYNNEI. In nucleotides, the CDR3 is TGTGCCAGCGGGGGGACAGTCGTGCGAACTTTCTTT. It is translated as CASGGTVVRTFF.

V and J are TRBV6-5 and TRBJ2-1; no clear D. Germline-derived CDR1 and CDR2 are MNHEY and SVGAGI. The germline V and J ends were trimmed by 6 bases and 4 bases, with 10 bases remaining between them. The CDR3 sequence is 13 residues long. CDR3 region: CASRGIFYNEQFF. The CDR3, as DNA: TGTGCCAGCAGGGGCATCTTTTACAATGAGCAGTTCTTC.